This TCR beta chain stems from a study of blood T cell repertoires in COVID-19. Background on the study: From the United States, Italy and Spain came samples of acute and convalescent COVID-19. Nucleic acid was either cDNA or gDNA, and it came from T cells, B-cell-depleted T cells, or PBMCs.

TCRdb's copy holds only in-frame clones and misses some; the assay was immunoSEQ multiplex PCR. The repertoire consists of fewer than 200,000 clones, with roughly 87% occurring once and the leading ten covering roughly 21%. V lost 0 bases and J lost 5, with 14 bases in between. The germline V gene encodes CDR1 SGHNT and CDR2 YYREEE (reference sequence). The CDR3 has 15 amino acids. This clone was recorded once. Sequencing was carried out using peripheral blood. This chain joins TRBV5-4 and TRBJ2-5; unclear D gene. The clonotype comes from a man aged 60 to 75 with active or convalescent COVID-19. The CDR3 here is CASSLGLLSKETQYF. The CDR3 DNA reads TGTGCCAGCAGCTTGGGCCTGCTATCTAAGGAGACCCAGTACTTC.